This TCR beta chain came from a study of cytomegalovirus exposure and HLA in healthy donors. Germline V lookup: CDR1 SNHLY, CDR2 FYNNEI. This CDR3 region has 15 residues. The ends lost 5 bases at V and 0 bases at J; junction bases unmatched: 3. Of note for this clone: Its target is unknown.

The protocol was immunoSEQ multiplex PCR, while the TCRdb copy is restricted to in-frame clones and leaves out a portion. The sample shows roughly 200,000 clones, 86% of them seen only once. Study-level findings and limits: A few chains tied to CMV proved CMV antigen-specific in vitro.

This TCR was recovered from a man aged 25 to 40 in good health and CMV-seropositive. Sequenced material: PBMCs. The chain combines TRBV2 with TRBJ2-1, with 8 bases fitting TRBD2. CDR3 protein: CASSRSGSSYNEQFF. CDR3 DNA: TGTGCCAGCAGTCGGAGCGGGAGCTCCTACAATGAGCAGTTCTTC.